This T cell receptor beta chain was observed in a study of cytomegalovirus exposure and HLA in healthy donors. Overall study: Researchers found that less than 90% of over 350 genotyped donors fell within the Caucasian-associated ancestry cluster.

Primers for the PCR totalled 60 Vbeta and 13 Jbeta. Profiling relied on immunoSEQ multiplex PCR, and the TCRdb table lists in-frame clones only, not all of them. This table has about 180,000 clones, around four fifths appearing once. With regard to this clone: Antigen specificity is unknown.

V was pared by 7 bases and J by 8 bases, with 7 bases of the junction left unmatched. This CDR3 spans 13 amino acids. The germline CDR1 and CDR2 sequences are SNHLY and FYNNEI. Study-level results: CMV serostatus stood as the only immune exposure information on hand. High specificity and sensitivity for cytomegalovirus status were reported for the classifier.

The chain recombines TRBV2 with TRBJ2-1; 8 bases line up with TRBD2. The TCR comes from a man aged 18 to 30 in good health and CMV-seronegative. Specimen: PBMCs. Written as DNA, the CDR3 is TGTGCCAGCAAGCCGGGGGGGCTCGATGAGCAGTTCTTC. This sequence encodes CASKPGGLDEQFF. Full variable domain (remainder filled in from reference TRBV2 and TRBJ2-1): EPEVTQTPSHQVTQMGQEVILRCVPISNHLYFYWYRQILGQKVEFLVSFYNNEISEKSEIFDDQFSVERPDGSNFTLKIRSTKLEDSAMYFCASKPGGLDEQFFGPGTRLTVL.